The 4 T cell receptor beta chains reported below all come from one sample, sequenced in a study of T-cell memory formation after mild COVID-19. TCRdb reprocessed the 5' RACE reads via MiXCR and lists one record per CDR3 protein. In the table there are fewer than 550,000 distinct CDR3 sequences, about 20% of which are singletons. The specimen was PBMCs or a T cell subset sorted from them (not recorded which). The receptors shown here come from an adult woman who had mild COVID-19 (a few samples of this study predate the infection). Cell type and time point are not known.

Points on this clonotype: The conserved final phenylalanine or tryptophan is absent from the CDR3, which likely points to a read error. This chain links TRBV7-7 with TRBJ2-3; unclear D gene. The CDR3 runs 15 residues. V was pared by 1 base and J by 5 bases, with 13 bases between. The germline V gene has CDR1 SSHAT and CDR2 FNYEAQ (reference sequence). CDR3 amino acids: CASSLGGTMGDTQYY. The CDR3 nucleotides read TGTGCCAGCAGCTTAGGAGGCACGATGGGAGATACGCAGTATTAT.

The CDR3 region has the DNA TGTGCCAGCAGCTTAGATCACGGGCTAGCGGCAAAGACCCAGTACTTC. Protein sequence: CASSLDHGLAAKTQYF. The chain employs TRBV11-3 and TRBJ2-5, with 7 bases aligning to TRBD2. The germline V gene has CDR1 SGHNT and CDR2 YENEEA. CDR3 length: 16 residues. The V segment lost 0 bases and the J segment 6 bases; nucleotides outside the gene matches: 10. The full variable domain, its missing parts supplied by reference TRBV11-3 and TRBJ2-5, is EAGVVQSPRYKIIEKKQPVAFWCNPISGHNTLYWYLQNLGQGPELLIRYENEEAVDDSQLPKDRFSAERLKGVDSTLKIQPAELGDSAVYLCASSLDHGLAAKTQYFGPGTRLLVL.

This clonotype was detected only once. The chain combines TRBV12-3 or TRBV12-4 with TRBJ1-3, with 12 bases aligning to TRBD1. The CDR3 contains 19 residues. The V gene end was trimmed by 5 bases and the J gene end by 4 bases; junction bases not matched to a gene: 15. CDR3 sequence: CASSRPGQGASAGGNTIYF. The CDR3 DNA is TGTGCCAGCAGTCGCCCGGGACAGGGGGCAAGTGCGGGAGGAAACACCATATATTTT.

This clonotype was counted only a few times. The chain joins TRBV29-1 to TRBJ1-1; no firm D call. The CDR3 is made up of 12 amino acids. Germline CDR1 reads SQVTM; CDR2 reads ANQGSEA. V lost 0 bases and J lost 6, with 8 bases in between. CDR3 loop: CSVEDQAPEAFF. In DNA form, the CDR3 reads TGCAGCGTTGAAGACCAGGCCCCTGAAGCTTTCTTT.